This is a list of T cell receptor beta chains from one sample in a study of T cells in Graves' hyperthyroidism and ophthalmopathy. MiXCR was run by TCRdb on the multiplex PCR reads, yielding one entry per CDR3 protein. The sample records some 250,000 distinct CDR3 sequences, about 14% being singletons. Sequencing was carried out using blood. These receptors came from a woman between 40 and 55 years old with Graves' hyperthyroidism that later progressed to Graves' ophthalmopathy. The CDR3 runs from the conserved cysteine through the conserved F or W. A D gene is named only where the DNA matches it firmly. Part of the rows lack a size; the others show once, few, many or a class for expanded clones.

j_call,d_call,v_call,clone_size,cdr3_aa,cdr3_nt
TRBJ2-5,TRBD2,TRBV7-9,many,CASSLGASGSRETQYF,TGTGCCAGCAGCTTAGGGGCTAGCGGGAGCCGAGAGACCCAGTACTTC
TRBJ1-1,.,TRBV30,.,CAWSGTVNTEAFF,TGTGCCTGGAGTGGGACAGTGAACACTGAAGCTTTCTTT
TRBJ2-2,.,TRBV19,once,CASARTDQATGELFF,TGTGCCAGTGCCAGGACCGACCAGGCCACCGGGGAGCTGTTTTTT
TRBJ1-3,.,TRBV7-2,many,CASKRFDSGNTIYF,TGTGCCAGCAAGAGATTCGACTCTGGAAACACCATATATTTT
TRBJ1-2,.,TRBV19,few,CASTSDGTLADYGYTF,TGTGCCAGTACCTCCGATGGGACCCTCGCGGATTATGGCTACACCTTC
TRBJ1-2,TRBD1,TRBV12-3/TRBV12-4,.,CASSQPTQGTPNYGYTF,TGTGCCAGCAGTCAACCAACACAGGGGACTCCTAACTATGGCTACACCTTC
TRBJ1-1,TRBD1,TRBV18,.,CASSPPGQGGAFF,TGTGCCAGCTCACCACCGGGACAGGGTGGAGCTTTCTTT
TRBJ2-3,TRBD2,TRBV12-3/TRBV12-4,few,CASSLETSGSRDTQYF,TGTGCCAGCAGTTTAGAGACTAGCGGGAGCAGAGATACGCAGTATTTT
TRBJ1-2,TRBD1,TRBV10-3,many,CALWTGVHGYTF,TGTGCCCTCTGGACAGGGGTTCATGGCTACACCTTC
TRBJ1-2,.,TRBV16,many,CASSQLKATNYGYTF,TGTGCCAGCAGCCAATTGAAGGCTACTAACTATGGCTACACCTTC
TRBJ2-5,TRBD2,TRBV9,few,CASSDTNAGGEYQETQYF,TGTGCCAGCAGCGATACAAACGCGGGGGGAGAGTACCAAGAGACCCAGTACTTC
TRBJ1-4,TRBD1,TRBV5-1,many,CASSAIGGTTFATNEKLFF,TGCGCCAGCAGCGCGATAGGGGGCACCACTTTTGCAACTAATGAAAAACTGTTTTTT
TRBJ1-5,.,TRBV28,many,CASKKGGGSSQPQHF,TGTGCCAGCAAAAAAGGGGGTGGCAGCTCTCAGCCCCAGCATTTT
TRBJ2-2,TRBD1,TRBV7-9,few,CASSFRDRGYTGELFF,TGTGCCAGCAGCTTTAGGGACAGGGGTTACACCGGGGAGCTGTTTTTT
TRBJ2-5,.,TRBV24-1,.,CATSDFGADWKETQYF,TGTGCCACCAGTGATTTTGGGGCGGACTGGAAAGAGACCCAGTACTTC
TRBJ2-5,.,TRBV3-1,many,CASSQDQETQYF,TGTGCCAGCAGCCAAGATCAAGAGACCCAGTACTTC
TRBJ1-4,.,TRBV10-2,many,CASMSRVGRYEKLFF,TGCGCCAGCATGAGCAGGGTGGGTCGTTATGAAAAACTGTTTTTT
TRBJ2-2,.,TRBV20-1,.,CSARDQDRINTGELFF,TGCAGTGCTAGGGACCAGGACCGAATCAACACCGGGGAGCTGTTTTTT
TRBJ1-1,.,TRBV7-9,few,CASSLQRPRTEAFF,TGTGCCAGCAGCCTTCAAAGGCCCCGCACTGAAGCTTTCTTT
TRBJ2-1,.,TRBV19,many,CASSIGGHDNEQFF,TGTGCCAGTAGTATAGGGGGACACGACAATGAGCAGTTCTTC
TRBJ1-2,TRBD1,TRBV7-9,many,CASSSRDRSYGYTF,TGTGCCAGCAGCTCCCGGGACAGATCCTATGGCTACACCTTC
TRBJ2-1,.,TRBV12-3/TRBV12-4,many,CASSLAVQFF,TGTGCCAGCAGTTTAGCGGTTCAGTTCTTC
TRBJ2-7,TRBD1,TRBV2,many,CASMIRGLSYEQYF,TGTGCCAGCATGATCAGGGGGCTCTCCTACGAGCAGTACTTC
TRBJ1-1,.,TRBV28,many,CASSLGRDTEAFF,TGTGCCAGCAGCTTAGGGCGAGACACTGAAGCTTTCTTT
TRBJ1-3,.,TRBV28,.,CASSLSESGNTIYF,TGTGCCAGCAGTTTATCAGAGTCAGGAAACACCATATATTTT
TRBJ2-5,.,TRBV9,many,CASSVGDLKARETQYF,TGTGCCAGCAGCGTAGGAGACCTAAAGGCACGGGAGACCCAGTACTTC
TRBJ1-3,.,TRBV7-2,few,CAGSPHSFPSGNTIYF,TGTGCCGGCAGCCCCCACAGCTTCCCCTCTGGAAACACCATATATTTT
TRBJ1-2,.,TRBV29-1,many,CSVVGTHTNYGYTF,TGCAGCGTTGTTGGGACACACACTAACTATGGCTACACCTTC
TRBJ2-5,.,TRBV7-9,many,CASAGETQYF,TGTGCCAGCGCTGGGGAGACCCAGTACTTC
TRBJ2-4,TRBD1,TRBV28,.,CASSLHSVRGLLGKNIQYF,TGTGCCAGCAGTTTACACAGTGTAAGGGGGCTCCTAGGCAAAAACATTCAGTACTTC
TRBJ1-6,.,TRBV28,.,CASTGQSSYNSPLHF,TGTGCCAGCACCGGACAGAGCTCCTATAATTCACCCCTCCACTTT
TRBJ1-5,.,TRBV6-5,many,CASSSGPVNQPQHF,TGTGCCAGCAGTTCGGGGCCGGTCAATCAGCCCCAGCATTTT
TRBJ1-1,.,TRBV18,many,CASSRAGIGSEAFF,TGTGCCAGCTCACGGGCGGGGATTGGAAGTGAAGCTTTCTTT
TRBJ2-1,TRBD2,TRBV27,.,CASKASGTSGYYNEQFF,TGTGCCAGCAAAGCATCCGGGACTAGCGGGTATTACAATGAGCAGTTCTTC
TRBJ2-7,TRBD2,TRBV28,many,CASSSPGLATYEQYF,TGTGCCAGCAGTTCACCGGGACTAGCGACTTACGAGCAGTACTTC
TRBJ2-1,TRBD2,TRBV28,many,CASSGGAGGPYNEQFF,TGTGCCAGCAGTGGCGGAGCGGGAGGGCCCTACAATGAGCAGTTCTTC
TRBJ1-3,.,TRBV19,few,CATAIMTFGSGNTIYF,TGTGCCACTGCGATTATGACTTTTGGCTCTGGAAACACCATATATTTT
TRBJ2-1,TRBD2,TRBV6-1,many,CASTGLAGDGENEQFF,TGTGCCAGCACGGGACTAGCGGGAGACGGGGAGAATGAGCAGTTCTTC
TRBJ2-7,.,TRBV27,few,CASSLGGYSSYEQYF,TGTGCCAGCAGTTTAGGTGGATACAGCTCCTACGAGCAGTACTTC
TRBJ2-1,.,TRBV7-9,many,CASSTLENEQFF,TGTGCCAGCAGCACCTTAGAAAATGAGCAGTTCTTC
TRBJ1-1,.,TRBV6-1,many,CASRETENTEAFF,TGTGCCAGCAGAGAGACAGAGAACACTGAAGCTTTCTTT
TRBJ1-6,.,TRBV6-1,many,CASSEMTLGGSPLHF,TGTGCCAGCAGTGAAATGACTCTGGGGGGATCACCCCTCCACTTT
TRBJ1-1,.,TRBV11-2,many,CASSLMVVAEAFF,TGTGCCAGCAGTCTTATGGTGGTCGCTGAAGCTTTCTTT
TRBJ2-7,.,TRBV29-1,many,CSVGSGTYEQYF,TGCAGCGTTGGCTCCGGGACCTACGAGCAGTACTTC
TRBJ2-2,.,TRBV18,many,CASSPPKNTGELFF,TGTGCCAGCTCACCACCGAAGAACACCGGGGAGCTGTTTTTT
TRBJ2-1,.,TRBV15,.,CATSNGASSYNEQFF,TGTGCCACCAGCAATGGGGCCAGCTCCTACAATGAGCAGTTCTTC
TRBJ1-4,.,TRBV4-1,many,CASSQEGRGGGGNEKLFF,TGCGCCAGCAGCCAAGAAGGGCGCGGGGGCGGGGGTAATGAAAAACTGTTTTTT
TRBJ2-6,.,TRBV12-3/TRBV12-4,many,CASSPRPSGANVLTF,TGTGCCAGCAGTCCACGCCCCTCTGGGGCCAACGTCCTGACTTTC
TRBJ2-2,.,TRBV20-1,many,CSAREEDTGELFF,TGCAGTGCTAGGGAGGAGGACACCGGGGAGCTGTTTTTT